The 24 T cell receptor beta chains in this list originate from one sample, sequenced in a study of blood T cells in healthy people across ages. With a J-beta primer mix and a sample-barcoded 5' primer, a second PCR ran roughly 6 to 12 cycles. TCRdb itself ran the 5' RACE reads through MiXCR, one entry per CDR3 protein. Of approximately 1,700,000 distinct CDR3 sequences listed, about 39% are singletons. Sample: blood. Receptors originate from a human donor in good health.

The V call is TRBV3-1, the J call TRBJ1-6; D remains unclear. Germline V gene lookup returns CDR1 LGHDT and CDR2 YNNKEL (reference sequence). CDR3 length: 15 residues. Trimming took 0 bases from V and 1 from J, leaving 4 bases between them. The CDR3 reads CASSQDLSYNSPLHF. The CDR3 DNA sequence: TGTGCCAGCAGCCAAGATTTATCCTATAATTCACCCCTCCACTTT.

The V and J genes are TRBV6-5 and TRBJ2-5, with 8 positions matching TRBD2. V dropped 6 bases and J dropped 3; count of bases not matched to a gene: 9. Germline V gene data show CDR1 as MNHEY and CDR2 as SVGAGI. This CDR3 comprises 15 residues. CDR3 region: CASSRGGPGEETQYF. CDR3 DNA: TGTGCCAGCAGCCGCGGGGGGCCCGGGGAAGAGACCCAGTACTTC.

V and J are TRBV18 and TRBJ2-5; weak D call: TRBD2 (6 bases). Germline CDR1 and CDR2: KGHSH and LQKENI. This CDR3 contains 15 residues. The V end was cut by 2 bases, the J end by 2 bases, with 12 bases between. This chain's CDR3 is CASSPCSGEQETQYF. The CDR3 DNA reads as TGTGCCAGCTCACCATGTTCGGGAGAACAAGAGACCCAGTACTTC.

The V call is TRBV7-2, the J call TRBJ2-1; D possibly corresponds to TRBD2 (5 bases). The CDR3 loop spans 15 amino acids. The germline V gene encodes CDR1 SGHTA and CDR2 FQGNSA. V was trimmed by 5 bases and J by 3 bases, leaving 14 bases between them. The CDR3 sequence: CASSANDYIYNEQFF. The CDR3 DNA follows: TGTGCCAGCAGCGCAAATGACTATATCTACAATGAGCAGTTCTTC. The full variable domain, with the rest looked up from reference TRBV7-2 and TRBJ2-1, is GAGVSQSPSNKVTEKGKDVELRCDPISGHTALYWYRQSLGQGLEFLIYFQGNSAPDKSGLPSDRFSAERTGGSVSTLTIQRTQQEDSAVYLCASSANDYIYNEQFFGPGTRLTVL.

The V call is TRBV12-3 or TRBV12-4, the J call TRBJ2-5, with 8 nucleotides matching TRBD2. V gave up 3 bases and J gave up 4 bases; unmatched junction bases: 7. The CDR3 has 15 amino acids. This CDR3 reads CASSLNSGVPETQYF. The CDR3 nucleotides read TGTGCCAGCAGTTTGAATAGCGGGGTCCCAGAGACCCAGTACTTC.

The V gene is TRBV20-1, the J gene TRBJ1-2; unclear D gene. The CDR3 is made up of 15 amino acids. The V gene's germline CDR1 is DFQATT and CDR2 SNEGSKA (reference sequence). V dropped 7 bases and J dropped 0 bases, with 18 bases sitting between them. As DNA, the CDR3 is TGCAGTGTCGGCCGGGGATCGGGTACTAACTATGGCTACACCTTC. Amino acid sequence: CSVGRGSGTNYGYTF.

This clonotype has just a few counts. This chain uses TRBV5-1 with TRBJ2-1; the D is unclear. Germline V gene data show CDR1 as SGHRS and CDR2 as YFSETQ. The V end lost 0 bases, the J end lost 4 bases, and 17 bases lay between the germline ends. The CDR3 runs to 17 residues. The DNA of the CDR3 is TGCGCCAGCAGCTTGGACCCAAGTGGCGATCCTTACAATGAGCAGTTCTTC. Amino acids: CASSLDPSGDPYNEQFF.

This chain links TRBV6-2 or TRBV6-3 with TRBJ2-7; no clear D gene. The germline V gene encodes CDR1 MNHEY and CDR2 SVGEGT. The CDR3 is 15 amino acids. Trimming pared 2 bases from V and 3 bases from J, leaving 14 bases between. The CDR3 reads CASSYGKGKGYEQYF. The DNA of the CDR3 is TGTGCCAGCAGTTACGGGAAGGGCAAGGGCTACGAGCAGTACTTC.

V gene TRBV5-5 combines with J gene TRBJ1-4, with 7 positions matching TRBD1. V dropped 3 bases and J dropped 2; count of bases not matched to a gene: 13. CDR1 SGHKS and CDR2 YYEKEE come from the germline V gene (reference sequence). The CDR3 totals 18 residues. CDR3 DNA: TGTGCCAGCAGCTCCACAGGGGAAGGTCCGGCGACTAATGAAAAACTGTTTTTT. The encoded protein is CASSSTGEGPATNEKLFF.

CDR3 nucleotide sequence: TGTGCCAGCAGCTCGAACGCCGGGACAGGGGAAGAAGCTTTCTTT. Translated: CASSSNAGTGEEAFF. The chain employs TRBV7-2 and TRBJ1-1, with 10 bases fitting TRBD1. The CDR3 totals 15 residues. The germline gives CDR1 SGHTA, CDR2 FQGNSA. The J segment lost 8 bases and the V segment lost 4 bases, leaving 10 bases of the junction unmatched. Full variable domain (remainder filled in from reference TRBV7-2 and TRBJ1-1): GAGVSQSPSNKVTEKGKDVELRCDPISGHTALYWYRQSLGQGLEFLIYFQGNSAPDKSGLPSDRFSAERTGGSVSTLTIQRTQQEDSAVYLCASSSNAGTGEEAFFGQGTRLTVV.

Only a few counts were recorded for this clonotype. CDR3 coding DNA: TGTGCCAGCCTTAGGTTAGCCAGTAATGAGCAGTTCTTC. This codes for CASLRLASNEQFF. This chain uses TRBV6-5 with TRBJ2-1, with D unresolved. Germline lookup yields CDR1 MNHEY and CDR2 SVGAGI. There are 13 residues in the CDR3. The ends were cut back, 8 bases at V and 7 bases at J, with 15 bases in the middle.

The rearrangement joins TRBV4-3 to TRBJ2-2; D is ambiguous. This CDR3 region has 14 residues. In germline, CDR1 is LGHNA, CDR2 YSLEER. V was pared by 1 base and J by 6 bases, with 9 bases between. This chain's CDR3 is CASSQVAGAGELFF. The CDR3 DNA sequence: TGCGCCAGCAGCCAAGTTGCTGGGGCCGGGGAGCTGTTTTTT.

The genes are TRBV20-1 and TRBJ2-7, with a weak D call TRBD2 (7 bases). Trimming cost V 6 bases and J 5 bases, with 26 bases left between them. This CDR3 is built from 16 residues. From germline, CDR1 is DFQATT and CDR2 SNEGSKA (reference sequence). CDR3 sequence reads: CSALTRGGPELDEQYF. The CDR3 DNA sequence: TGCAGTGCCCTAACTAGGGGGGGCCCCGAGCTGGACGAGCAGTACTTC.

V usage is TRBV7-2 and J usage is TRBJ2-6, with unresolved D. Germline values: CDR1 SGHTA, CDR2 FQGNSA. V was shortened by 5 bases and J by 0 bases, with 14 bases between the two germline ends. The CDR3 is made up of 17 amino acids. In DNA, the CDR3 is TGTGCCAGCAGCCCCCAACCGTCTAGCTCTGGGGCCAACGTCCTGACTTTC. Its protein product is CASSPQPSSSGANVLTF.

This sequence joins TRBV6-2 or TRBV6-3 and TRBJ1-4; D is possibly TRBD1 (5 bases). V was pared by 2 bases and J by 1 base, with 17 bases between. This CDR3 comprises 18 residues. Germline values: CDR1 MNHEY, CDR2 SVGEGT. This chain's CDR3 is CASSYRDSHWGTNEKLFF. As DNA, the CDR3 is TGTGCCAGCAGTTACCGGGACTCTCACTGGGGAACTAATGAAAAACTGTTTTTT.

CDR3 coding DNA: TGTGCCAGCAGCTTAGTTCACGGGGATCAGCCCCAGCATTTT. Translating gives CASSLVHGDQPQHF. This chain joins TRBV7-2 and TRBJ1-5; D is unresolved. Trimming pared 1 base from V and 5 bases from J, leaving 9 bases between. This CDR3 spans 14 amino acids. In germline, CDR1 is SGHTA, CDR2 FQGNSA.

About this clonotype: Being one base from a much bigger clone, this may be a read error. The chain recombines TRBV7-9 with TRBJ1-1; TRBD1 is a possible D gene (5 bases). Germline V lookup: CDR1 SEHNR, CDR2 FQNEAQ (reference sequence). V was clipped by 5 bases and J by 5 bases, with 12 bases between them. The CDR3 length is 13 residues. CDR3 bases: TGTGCCAGCAGCCGACAGTGGGGGACTGAAGCTTTCTTT. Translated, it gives CASSRQWGTEAFF.

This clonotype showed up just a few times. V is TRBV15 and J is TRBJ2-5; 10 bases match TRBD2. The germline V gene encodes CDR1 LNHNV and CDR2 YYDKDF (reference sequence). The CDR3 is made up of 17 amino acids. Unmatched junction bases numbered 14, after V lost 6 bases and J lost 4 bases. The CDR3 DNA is TGTGCCACCAGAGATTTTCTAGCGGGGGCCCGGCGAGAGACCCAGTACTTC. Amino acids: CATRDFLAGARRETQYF.

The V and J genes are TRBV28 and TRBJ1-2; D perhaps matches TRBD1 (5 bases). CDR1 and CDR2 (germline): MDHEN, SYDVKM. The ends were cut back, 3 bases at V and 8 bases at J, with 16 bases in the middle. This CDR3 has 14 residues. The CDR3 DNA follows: TGTGCCAGCAGTTTCTTCGGTCAGGGCAGAGGCTACACCTTC. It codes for CASSFFGQGRGYTF.

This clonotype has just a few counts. The CDR3 region is CASSFPPGTTNEQFF. CDR3 DNA: TGTGCCAGCAGCTTCCCTCCGGGGACAACTAATGAGCAGTTCTTC. The chain employs TRBV7-2 and TRBJ2-1; perhaps TRBD1 as D (6 bases). Trimming shortened V by 3 bases and J by 7 bases, and 16 bases separated the two germline ends. This CDR3 has 15 residues. Per germline, CDR1 SGHTA and CDR2 FQGNSA. Full variable domain (remainder filled in from reference TRBV7-2 and TRBJ2-1): GAGVSQSPSNKVTEKGKDVELRCDPISGHTALYWYRQSLGQGLEFLIYFQGNSAPDKSGLPSDRFSAERTGGSVSTLTIQRTQQEDSAVYLCASSFPPGTTNEQFFGPGTRLTVL.

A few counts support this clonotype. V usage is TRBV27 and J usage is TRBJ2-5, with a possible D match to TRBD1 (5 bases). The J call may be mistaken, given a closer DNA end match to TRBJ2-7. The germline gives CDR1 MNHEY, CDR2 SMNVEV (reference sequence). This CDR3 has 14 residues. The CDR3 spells CASSPGHVAYEQYF. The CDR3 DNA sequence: TGTGCCAGCAGTCCAGGACATGTTGCCTACGAGCAGTACTTC.

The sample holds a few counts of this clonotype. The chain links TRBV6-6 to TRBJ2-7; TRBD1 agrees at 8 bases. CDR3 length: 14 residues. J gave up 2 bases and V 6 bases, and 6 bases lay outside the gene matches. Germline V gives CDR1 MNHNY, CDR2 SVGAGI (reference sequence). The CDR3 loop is CASSYRDRTYEQYF. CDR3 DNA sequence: TGTGCCAGCAGCTACCGGGACAGGACCTACGAGCAGTACTTC.

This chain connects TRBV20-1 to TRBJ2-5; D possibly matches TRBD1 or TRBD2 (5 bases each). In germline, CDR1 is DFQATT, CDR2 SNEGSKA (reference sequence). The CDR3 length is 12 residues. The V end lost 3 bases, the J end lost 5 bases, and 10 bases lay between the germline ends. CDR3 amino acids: CSASPRDETQYF. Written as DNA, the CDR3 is TGCAGTGCTAGCCCCAGGGACGAGACCCAGTACTTC.

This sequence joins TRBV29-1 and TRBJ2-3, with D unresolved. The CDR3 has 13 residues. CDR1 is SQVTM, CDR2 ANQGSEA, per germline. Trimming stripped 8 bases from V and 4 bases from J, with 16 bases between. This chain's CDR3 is CSSQLKLADTQYF. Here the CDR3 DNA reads TGCAGCTCTCAGCTTAAGTTAGCAGATACGCAGTATTTT.